These 23 T cell receptor beta chains were sequenced from one sample in a study of cytomegalovirus exposure and HLA in healthy donors. PCR involved 60 Vbeta and 13 Jbeta primers. Assay: immunoSEQ multiplex PCR; the TCRdb copy retains only in-frame clones and omits some. There are 75,000 to 95,000 clones in the sample; around two thirds occur only once, and roughly 3.9% lies in the top ten. The sequencing sample was made of PBMCs. These receptors were collected from a man aged 25-45 years in good health and CMV-seronegative.

The V gene is TRBV16, the J gene TRBJ1-2, with a weak D call TRBD1 (6 bases). Germline assignment: CDR1 KGHSY and CDR2 FQNENV. V was shortened by 3 bases and J by 5 bases, with 16 bases between the two germline ends. The CDR3 has 15 amino acids. CDR3 nucleotide sequence: TGTGCCAGCAGCCATATTTGGGACACCTTTTATGGCTACACCTTC. Translated: CASSHIWDTFYGYTF.

V and J are TRBV5-4 and TRBJ2-1, with TRBD2 identical over 10 bases. Germline V gene sequence: CDR1 SGHNT, CDR2 YYREEE (reference sequence). This CDR3 has 17 residues. Unmatched junction bases numbered 5, after V lost 2 bases and J lost 0 bases. The CDR3 spells CASSLAGGPGSYNEQFF. CDR3 in DNA: TGTGCCAGCAGCTTAGCGGGAGGGCCCGGCTCCTACAATGAGCAGTTCTTC.

The rearrangement links TRBV7-8 to TRBJ1-2, with D tentatively TRBD1 (5 bases). Trimming cost V 5 bases and J 8 bases, with 30 bases left between them. The CDR3 spans 18 residues. CDR1 and CDR2 from the germline V gene are SGHVS and FQNEAQ. This CDR3 reads CASSKIGDSPRGSRGYTF. CDR3 bases: TGTGCCAGCAGCAAAATTGGGGATAGTCCAAGGGGAAGTAGGGGCTACACCTTC. The entire variable domain, with the rest obtained from reference TRBV7-8 and TRBJ1-2, is as follows: GAGVSQSPRYKVAKRGQDVALRCDPISGHVSLFWYQQALGQGPEFLTYFQNEAQLDKSGLPSDRFFAERPEGSVSTLKIQRTQQEDSAVYLCASSKIGDSPRGSRGYTFGSGTRLTVV.

V is TRBV2 and J is TRBJ1-2; 8 bases are a match to TRBD1. V trimming: 8 bases; J trimming: 2 bases; junction bases outside the gene matches: 7. The germline V gene encodes CDR1 SNHLY and CDR2 FYNNEI. The CDR3 sequence is 14 residues long. The CDR3 here is CASPLRTGNYGYTF. Written as DNA, the CDR3 is TGTGCCAGCCCTCTCAGGACAGGGAACTATGGCTACACCTTC.

To note about this clone: One junction end disagrees with the germline gene, perhaps due to a read error. The chain combines TRBV7-9 with TRBJ1-6, with 9 positions matching TRBD1. The CDR3 length is 16 residues. The germline V gene has CDR1 SEHNR and CDR2 FQNEAQ (reference sequence). Written as DNA, the CDR3 is TGTTCCAGCAGCTTAACGGTATGGGACAGGGATTCACCCCTCCACTTT. Encoded protein: CSSSLTVWDRDSPLHF.

The chain joins TRBV30 to TRBJ1-2; 7 bases match TRBD1. Germline trimming cut 0 bases from V and 5 bases from J; bases unmatched to any gene: 6. The CDR3 has 14 amino acids. Germline values: CDR1 GTSNPN, CDR2 SVGIG (reference sequence). In DNA, the CDR3 is TGTGCCTGGAGTGTTGGACAGGAGCTGTATGGCTACACCTTC. This codes for CAWSVGQELYGYTF.

The CDR3 loop reads CASSMRNYGYTF. DNA of the CDR3: TGTGCCAGTAGTATGCGAAACTATGGCTACACCTTC. The chain employs TRBV19 and TRBJ1-2, with D uncertain. Germline CDR1 reads LNHDA; CDR2 reads SQIVND (reference sequence). The CDR3 consists of 12 residues. Deletions cut 3 bases from V and 2 bases from J, with 4 bases between.

This chain joins TRBV5-1 and TRBJ2-7; D is uncertain. Germline V gene sequence: CDR1 SGHRS, CDR2 YFSETQ. This CDR3 is built from 13 residues. Trimming took 3 bases from V and 5 from J, leaving 12 bases between them. CDR3 bases: TGCGCCAGCAGCTCCTACCAAGTCCACGAGCAGTACTTC. Translation gives CASSSYQVHEQYF.

The CDR3 loop reads CASSQGAGNTDTQYF. As DNA, the CDR3 is TGCGCCAGCAGCCAAGGGGCGGGTAACACAGATACGCAGTATTTT. The rearrangement uses TRBV4-1 and TRBJ2-3; TRBD2 might be the D (5 bases). This CDR3 is built from 15 residues. Germline V gene sequence: CDR1 MGHRA, CDR2 YSYEKL. Between the trimmed V and J ends, which lost 1 base and 2 bases, there was a span of 10 bases.

The V call is TRBV9, the J call TRBJ2-1, with 11 bases identical to TRBD1. Losses at the gene ends were 0 bases for V and 8 bases for J; bases not matched to a gene: 4. The CDR3 spans 15 residues. Germline V gene lookup returns CDR1 SGDLS and CDR2 YYNGEE. In DNA form, the CDR3 reads TGTGCCAGCAGCGTAGGCGGGACAGGGGGAGATGAGCAGTTCTTC. It is translated as CASSVGGTGGDEQFF.

The J gene is TRBJ2-2, the V gene TRBV5-8; 7 positions match TRBD1. From germline, CDR1 is SGHTS and CDR2 YDEGEE. Losses at the gene ends were 4 bases for V and 1 base for J; bases not matched to a gene: 7. CDR3 length: 16 residues. The CDR3 nucleotides are TGTGCCAGCAGCGTTGGGCACAGGGGGAACACCGGGGAGCTGTTTTTT. Translation gives CASSVGHRGNTGELFF. Based on the CDR3 plus reference TRBV5-8 and TRBJ2-2, the full variable domain is EAGVTQSPTHLIKTRGQQATLRCSPISGHTSVYWYQQALGLGLQFLLWYDEGEERNRGNFPPRFSGRQFPNYSSELNVNALELEDSALYLCASSVGHRGNTGELFFGEGSRLTVL.

The V and J genes are TRBV27 and TRBJ1-6, with D unclear. Germline CDR1 reads MNHEY; CDR2 reads SMNVEV (reference sequence). The germline V and J ends were trimmed by 4 bases and 6 bases, with 16 bases remaining between them. This CDR3 region has 16 residues. The CDR3, as DNA: TGTGCCAGCAGTTCCCGGTCACCCTCCGGTAATTCACCCCTCCACTTT. It specifies CASSSRSPSGNSPLHF.

Only a few counts were recorded for this clone. V is TRBV28 and J is TRBJ2-3, with 10 bases that match TRBD1. CDR3 length: 15 amino acids. The germline gives CDR1 MDHEN, CDR2 SYDVKM. J lost 2 bases, V lost 6 bases, and 5 bases had no gene match. This chain's CDR3 is CASRSGTGDTDTQYF. The CDR3 DNA follows: TGTGCCAGCAGATCCGGGACAGGGGACACAGATACGCAGTATTTT.

This clone was counted a few times. The J gene is TRBJ2-1, the V gene TRBV2; maybe TRBD2 (6 bases). Germline CDR1 and CDR2: SNHLY and FYNNEI. This CDR3 region has 17 residues. V was shortened by 3 bases and J by 4 bases, with 19 bases between the two germline ends. CDR3 in DNA: TGTGCCAGCAGTGATCGTTCTGTGACTAGGAGTTACAATGAGCAGTTCTTC. This sequence encodes CASSDRSVTRSYNEQFF.

The CDR3 reads CASSVLGGEGSPLHF. The CDR3 DNA follows: TGTGCCAGCAGCGTACTGGGAGGGGAAGGATCACCCCTCCACTTT. The rearrangement joins TRBV9 to TRBJ1-6; D might be TRBD1 (5 bases). The CDR3 spans 15 residues. Trimming removed 1 base at V and 10 bases at J, with 15 bases between. Germline CDR1 reads SGDLS; CDR2 reads YYNGEE. The whole variable domain, filled in from reference TRBV9 and TRBJ1-6, reads DSGVTQTPKHLITATGQRVTLRCSPRSGDLSVYWYQQSLDQGLQFLIQYYNGEERAKGNILERFSAQQFPDLHSELNLSSLELGDSALYFCASSVLGGEGSPLHFGNGTRLTVT.

CDR3 sequence (DNA): TGTGCCAGCAGCCGGGGACAGGCTCACTACGAGCAGTACTTC. Protein product: CASSRGQAHYEQYF. The rearrangement joins TRBV7-2 to TRBJ2-7, with 8 bases matching TRBD1. The germline V gene encodes CDR1 SGHTA and CDR2 FQGNSA. CDR3 length: 14 amino acids. V lost 5 bases to trimming and J lost 3 bases; unmatched junction nucleotides: 6. Using reference TRBV7-2 and TRBJ2-7 for the parts outside the CDR3, the full variable domain is GAGVSQSPSNKVTEKGKDVELRCDPISGHTALYWYRQSLGQGLEFLIYFQGNSAPDKSGLPSDRFSAERTGGSVSTLTIQRTQQEDSAVYLCASSRGQAHYEQYFGPGTRLTVT.

In its sample, this clone was seen once. V gene TRBV10-3 combines with J gene TRBJ2-2, with TRBD2 matching 8 bases. Germline trimming cut 4 bases from V and 3 bases from J; bases unmatched to any gene: 1. Germline CDR1 ENHRY, CDR2 SYGVKD. This CDR3 comprises 14 residues. The CDR3 nucleotides are TGTGCCATCAGTGTCGGGAGGGACACCGGGGAGCTGTTTTTT. Its protein is CAISVGRDTGELFF.

In regard to this clone: Other DNA variants within this sample encode the same CDR3. CDR3 in amino acids: CASSLRGQPQHF. CDR3 in DNA: TGTGCCAGCAGTTTAAGGGGACAGCCCCAGCATTTT. The chain is built from TRBV28 and TRBJ1-5; tentative D call: TRBD1 (5 bases). CDR1 is MDHEN and CDR2 is SYDVKM in the germline V gene. V gave up 2 bases and J gave up 7 bases, with 6 bases separating them. The CDR3 is made up of 12 amino acids.

J is TRBJ1-1 and V is TRBV19; D uncertain. Trimming removed 11 bases from V and 5 bases from J, with 18 bases in between. Germline-derived CDR1 and CDR2 are LNHDA and SQIVND (reference sequence). The CDR3 has 13 amino acids. CDR3 residues: CAVARRGCTEAFF. The CDR3 DNA reads as TGTGCCGTCGCGCGTCGGGGATGTACTGAAGCTTTCTTT. The full variable domain, with the rest looked up from reference TRBV19 and TRBJ1-1, is DGGITQSPKYLFRKEGQNVTLSCEQNLNHDAMYWYRQDPGQGLRLIYYSQIVNDFQKGDIAEGYSVSREKKESFPLTVTSAQKNPTAFYLCAVARRGCTEAFFGQGTRLTVV.

This chain connects TRBV5-1 to TRBJ2-1; 7 bases agree with TRBD2. The CDR3 covers 16 residues. With V trimmed by 1 base and J by 5 bases, 9 bases remained unmatched. Germline loops: CDR1 SGHRS, CDR2 YFSETQ. The CDR3 sequence is CASSLLSSGIHNEQFF. Written as DNA, the CDR3 is TGCGCCAGCAGCTTGTTGTCCAGCGGGATCCACAATGAGCAGTTCTTC.

This chain connects TRBV7-9 to TRBJ2-2; unclear D gene. The CDR3 spans 12 residues. Trimming stripped 11 bases from V and 5 bases from J, with 12 bases between. The germline gives CDR1 SEHNR, CDR2 FQNEAQ (reference sequence). The CDR3 DNA is TGTGCCCAGCGAGCCGGGACCGGGGAGCTGTTTTTT. This gives the protein CAQRAGTGELFF.

The V call is TRBV2, the J call TRBJ2-5, with 9 bases matching TRBD1. Trimming cost V 7 bases and J 5 bases; bases outside gene matches: 8. Germline assignment: CDR1 SNHLY and CDR2 FYNNEI. The CDR3 has 14 amino acids. CDR3 DNA: TGTGCCAGCAACAGACAGGGGGGTCAGGAGACCCAGTACTTC. Translation: CASNRQGGQETQYF.

In its sample, this clone ranks as medium-sized. J is TRBJ1-5 and V is TRBV25-1, with D possibly TRBD1 on 6 matching bases. The germline CDR1 and CDR2 sequences are MGHDK and SYGVNS. This CDR3 region has 11 residues. With 4 bases removed from V and 11 bases from J, the gap between germline ends came to 9 bases. Written as DNA, the CDR3 is TGTGCCAGCAGTGCAAGGGGGACCCAGCATTTT. It is translated as CASSARGTQHF.